The 25 T cell receptor beta chains listed next were all sequenced from one sample in a study of persistence of HIV-infected CD4 T cells. Sequencing used immunoSEQ version 4 in survey mode. Some clones are missing from TCRdb's copy, which holds only in-frame ones; the method was immunoSEQ multiplex PCR. The repertoire includes some 13,000 clones, roughly 62% of them detected once, and about 7.1% sits in the top ten. Overlapping HIV-1 Gag 15-mer peptides at approximately 0.96 ug per peptide per mL were used. Responding CD4+ T cells were sorted by upregulation of both CD40 ligand and CD69. The antigens these receptors bind are not known. The specimen comprised CD4+ T cells sorted from PBMCs after approximately 20-hour stimulation, sampled from a patient who received antiretroviral therapy. The receptors were gathered from an adult man with HIV who was CMV-seropositive.

This clone showed up just a few times. The chain links TRBV3-1 (or the pseudogene TRBV3-2) to TRBJ2-5; D is uncertain. The CDR3 extends over 14 amino acids. CDR1 and CDR2 from the germline V gene are LGHDT and YNNKEL (reference sequence). Trimming left V 3 bases short and J 5 bases short, with 13 bases between. CDR3 amino acids: CASSQGVGGETQYF. DNA for the CDR3: TGTGCCAGCAGCCAGGGTGTGGGTGGTGAGACCCAGTACTTC.

This chain uses TRBV10-3 with TRBJ2-7; no clear D gene. The CDR3 spans 13 residues. The germline V and J ends were trimmed by 1 base and 7 bases, with 11 bases remaining between them. CDR1 and CDR2 from the germline V gene are ENHRY and SYGVKD. The CDR3 DNA sequence: TGTGCCATCAGTGAGTTTGGCTTCAGAGAGCAGTACTTC. Amino acid sequence: CAISEFGFREQYF.

V and J are TRBV19 and TRBJ2-1; weak D call: TRBD2 (5 bases). CDR3 length equals 13 residues. Germline assignment: CDR1 LNHDA and CDR2 SQIVND (reference sequence). V lost 3 bases, J lost 7 bases, and 10 bases lay in between. CDR3 coding DNA: TGTGCCAGTAGTATTACACTAGGGAATGAGCAGTTCTTC. It encodes CASSITLGNEQFF.

The chain is built from TRBV3-1 (or the pseudogene TRBV3-2) and TRBJ1-1; 10 nucleotides match TRBD1. The CDR3 spans 16 residues. Germline loops: CDR1 LGHDT, CDR2 YNNKEL (reference sequence). J lost 5 bases, V lost 2 bases, and 8 bases had no gene match. The CDR3 here is CASSQIRQGARTEAFF. The CDR3 region has the DNA TGTGCCAGCAGCCAAATTCGACAGGGGGCAAGGACTGAAGCTTTCTTT.

V is TRBV2 and J is TRBJ2-1; 10 bases agree with TRBD1. Germline CDR1 is SNHLY and CDR2 is FYNNEI. V lost 6 bases and J lost 6; bases outside the gene matches: 8. The CDR3 has 15 amino acids. CDR3 sequence: CASRDSGTGANEQFF. The CDR3 region has the DNA TGTGCCAGCAGGGACAGCGGGACAGGGGCCAATGAGCAGTTCTTC.

The V gene is TRBV11-1, the J gene TRBJ2-1; D is possibly TRBD1 (6 bases). This CDR3 comprises 15 residues. CDR1 is SGHAT, CDR2 FQDESV, per germline (reference sequence). V gave up 4 bases and J gave up 6 bases, with 16 bases separating them. Here the CDR3 reads CASSSEGTKTNEQFF. The CDR3 DNA reads as TGTGCCAGCAGCTCTGAAGGGACAAAGACCAATGAGCAGTTCTTC.

The rearrangement uses TRBV9 and TRBJ2-5; D unclear. V was trimmed by 0 bases and J by 5 bases, leaving 11 bases between them. There are 14 residues in the CDR3. Germline V CDR1 and CDR2: SGDLS, YYNGEE. CDR3 DNA sequence: TGTGCCAGCAGCGTAGGTTCCCGGTCCGAGACCCAGTACTTC. Its translation is CASSVGSRSETQYF.

The CDR3: CASSDVWTEAFF. The CDR3 nucleotides read TGTGCCAGCAGTGATGTATGGACTGAAGCTTTCTTT. J is TRBJ1-1 and V is TRBV2; no definite D call. Germline-derived CDR1 and CDR2 are SNHLY and FYNNEI. The CDR3 covers 12 residues. Trimming removed 3 bases at V and 5 bases at J, with 7 bases between. Variable domain in full (rest from reference TRBV2 and TRBJ1-1): EPEVTQTPSHQVTQMGQEVILRCVPISNHLYFYWYRQILGQKVEFLVSFYNNEISEKSEIFDDQFSVERPDGSNFTLKIRSTKLEDSAMYFCASSDVWTEAFFGQGTRLTVV.

Sample share makes this clone medium-sized. This chain uses TRBV12-5 with TRBJ2-3, with 9 bases lining up with TRBD1. The CDR3 runs to 15 residues. Germline CDR1 reads LGHNT; CDR2 reads FRNRAP. With 6 bases clipped from V and 2 bases from J, the junction kept 6 bases outside the gene matches. In DNA, the CDR3 is TGTGCTAGTGGGCCTGGGACAGGGCTCACAGATACGCAGTATTTT. Translated: CASGPGTGLTDTQYF.

The chain links TRBV7-9 to TRBJ2-1; 12 nucleotides match TRBD1. The junction had 12 bases not matched to a gene; V was cut back by 4 bases and J by 5 bases. The CDR3 covers 18 residues. The germline V gene encodes CDR1 SEHNR and CDR2 FQNEAQ (reference sequence). This chain's CDR3 is CASSSHSLRDRGHNEQFF. The CDR3 coding sequence is TGTGCCAGCAGCTCCCACAGCCTCCGGGACAGGGGGCACAATGAGCAGTTCTTC.

The chain combines TRBV9 with TRBJ1-3, with D hard to call. The CDR3 covers 14 residues. V lost 2 bases and J lost 4, with 10 bases in between. CDR1 is SGDLS, CDR2 YYNGEE, per germline. The chain's CDR3 is CASSVGDRGNTIYF. CDR3 in DNA: TGTGCCAGCAGCGTCGGGGATAGGGGAAACACCATATATTTT. The full variable domain, rest sourced from reference TRBV9 and TRBJ1-3, is DSGVTQTPKHLITATGQRVTLRCSPRSGDLSVYWYQQSLDQGLQFLIQYYNGEERAKGNILERFSAQQFPDLHSELNLSSLELGDSALYFCASSVGDRGNTIYFGEGSWLTVV.

This chain links TRBV5-1 with TRBJ1-1; D perhaps matches TRBD1 (5 bases). The CDR3 consists of 14 residues. Looked up from germline, CDR1 is SGHRS and CDR2 is YFSETQ. V lost 2 bases, J lost 0 bases, and 8 bases lay in between. CDR3 DNA sequence: TGCGCCAGCAGCTTAGAGACAGTGAACACTGAAGCTTTCTTT. This gives the protein CASSLETVNTEAFF. The variable domain in full, with the rest retrieved from reference TRBV5-1 and TRBJ1-1, is KAGVTQTPRYLIKTRGQQVTLSCSPISGHRSVSWYQQTPGQGLQFLFEYFSETQRNKGNFPGRFSGRQFSNSRSEMNVSTLELGDSALYLCASSLETVNTEAFFGQGTRLTVV.

The J gene is TRBJ1-5, the V gene TRBV5-4; D might be TRBD1 (6 bases). The length of the CDR3 is 15 residues. Germline V CDR1 and CDR2: SGHNT, YYREEE (reference sequence). With 1 base removed from V and 3 bases from J, the gap between germline ends came to 11 bases. The CDR3 DNA reads TGTGCCAGCAGCTTGTGGGGGGCCTCCAATCAGCCCCAGCATTTT. Protein product: CASSLWGASNQPQHF.

The chain joins TRBV3-1 (or the pseudogene TRBV3-2) to TRBJ1-1; D remains unclear. V dropped 4 bases and J dropped 8 bases, with 11 bases sitting between them. This CDR3 spans 12 amino acids. From germline, CDR1 is LGHDT and CDR2 YNNKEL (reference sequence). CDR3 in amino acids: CASSRLDGEAFF. The CDR3 region has the DNA TGTGCCAGCAGCCGACTAGACGGGGAAGCTTTCTTT.

The chain is built from TRBV7-6 and TRBJ1-2; TRBD1 matches 7 bases. Germline assignment: CDR1 SGHVS and CDR2 FNYEAQ. The ends lost 2 bases at V and 7 bases at J; junction bases unmatched: 10. This CDR3 region has 15 residues. The CDR3 here is CASSLLGEGASGYTF. The CDR3 bases are TGTGCCAGCAGCTTACTCGGTGAGGGGGCAAGTGGCTACACCTTC.

This chain joins TRBV6-2 or TRBV6-3 and TRBJ2-1; TRBD2 matches 11 bases. The CDR3 loop spans 15 amino acids. CDR1 and CDR2 from the germline V gene are MNHEY and SVGEGT. Germline trimming cut 2 bases from V and 6 bases from J; bases unmatched to any gene: 3. The DNA of the CDR3 is TGTGCCAGCAGTTACGCTAGCGGGGGGCCCAATGAGCAGTTCTTC. Translation: CASSYASGGPNEQFF.

As concerns this clone: Since a much larger clone is just one base distant, this may be a read error. V is TRBV2 and J is TRBJ1-5; TRBD1 is a possible D gene (6 bases). Germline CDR1 is SNHLY and CDR2 is FYNNEI. Trimming shortened V by 6 bases and J by 0 bases, and 9 bases separated the two germline ends. The CDR3 totals 14 residues. This CDR3 reads CASRGTISNQPQHF. The CDR3 nucleotides are TGTGCCAGCAGGGGGACAATTAGCAATCAGCCCCAGCATTTT.

The J gene is TRBJ1-1, the V gene TRBV4-1, with D maybe TRBD1 (5 bases). Germline V gives CDR1 MGHRA, CDR2 YSYEKL. CDR3 length: 16 amino acids. V lost 7 bases and J lost 6, with 24 bases in between. The CDR3 bases are TGCGCCAGCATAAATACCGGGACGGGGGGTTTCCCTGAAGCTTTCTTT. Its translation is CASINTGTGGFPEAFF.

The chain joins TRBV4-2 to TRBJ1-5, with 7 bases aligning to TRBD1. This CDR3 is 18 amino acids long. The junction had 17 bases not matched to a gene; V was cut back by 0 bases and J by 9 bases. From germline, CDR1 is LGHNA and CDR2 YNFKEQ. CDR3 protein: CASSQDRGNTGAPRPQHF. CDR3 sequence (DNA): TGTGCCAGCAGCCAAGATCGGGGCAACACAGGGGCCCCTAGGCCCCAGCATTTT.

The V and J genes are TRBV19 and TRBJ1-5; TRBD1 is a possible D gene (5 bases). The CDR3 extends over 17 amino acids. Trimming shortened V by 2 bases and J by 4 bases, and 18 bases separated the two germline ends. Germline V gives CDR1 LNHDA, CDR2 SQIVND (reference sequence). The CDR3 DNA reads TGTGCCAGTAGTATACGCGGTAAGACAGAGGCTAATCAGCCCCAGCATTTT. This sequence encodes CASSIRGKTEANQPQHF.

This clone has more than one count but fewer than ten. This chain uses TRBV3-1 (or the pseudogene TRBV3-2) with TRBJ2-1; 9 bases align to TRBD2. This CDR3 contains 15 residues. Germline V gene data show CDR1 as LGHDT and CDR2 as YNNKEL (reference sequence). V gave up 1 base and J gave up 6 bases; unmatched junction bases: 4. The CDR3 sequence is CASSQGGRALNEQFF. For the CDR3, the DNA is TGTGCCAGCAGCCAAGGCGGGAGGGCCCTCAATGAGCAGTTCTTC.

V gene TRBV10-3 combines with J gene TRBJ1-2, with 7 bases that match TRBD1. Trimming took 2 bases from V and 0 from J; bases not matched to a gene: 3. Germline CDR1 ENHRY, CDR2 SYGVKD. This CDR3 spans 15 amino acids. The CDR3 DNA follows: TGTGCCATCAGTGAGCCCGGGACAGCTAACTATGGCTACACCTTC. Its translation is CAISEPGTANYGYTF.

CDR3 residues: CASSLAAYGYTF. The CDR3 DNA follows: TGTGCCAGCAGTTTAGCAGCTTATGGCTACACCTTC. The rearrangement links TRBV28 to TRBJ1-2; D remains unclear. The CDR3 spans 12 residues. The germline V gene encodes CDR1 MDHEN and CDR2 SYDVKM. The V and J ends lost 2 bases and 5 bases respectively, with 6 bases between them.

The J gene is TRBJ1-4, the V gene TRBV4-2; D remains ambiguous. V lost 4 bases and J 0 bases, leaving 9 bases between the germline ends. Germline V lookup: CDR1 LGHNA, CDR2 YNFKEQ. The CDR3 runs 15 residues. The CDR3 coding sequence is TGTGCCAGCAGCCGAACAGCGTCAACTAATGAAAAACTGTTTTTT. Its protein is CASSRTASTNEKLFF.

The CDR3 DNA reads as TGTGCCAGCACCGGGGCCGCTGGAAACACCATATATTTT. This codes for CASTGAAGNTIYF. The rearrangement joins TRBV6-5 to TRBJ1-3, with a tentative D call TRBD1 (5 bases). Germline V gene sequence: CDR1 MNHEY, CDR2 SVGAGI. This CDR3 spans 13 amino acids. V gave up 7 bases and J gave up 2 bases, with 9 bases separating them.